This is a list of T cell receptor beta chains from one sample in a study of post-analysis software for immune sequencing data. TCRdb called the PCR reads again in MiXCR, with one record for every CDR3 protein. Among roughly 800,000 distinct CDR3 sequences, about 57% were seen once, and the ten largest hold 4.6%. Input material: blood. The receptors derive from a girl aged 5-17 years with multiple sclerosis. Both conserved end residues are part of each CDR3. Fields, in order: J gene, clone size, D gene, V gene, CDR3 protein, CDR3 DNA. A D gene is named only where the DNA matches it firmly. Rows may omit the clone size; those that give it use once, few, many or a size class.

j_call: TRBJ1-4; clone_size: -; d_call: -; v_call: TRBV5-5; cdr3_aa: CASSQQGSNEKLFF; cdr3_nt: TGTGCCAGCAGCCAACAGGGATCTAATGAAAAACTGTTTTTT
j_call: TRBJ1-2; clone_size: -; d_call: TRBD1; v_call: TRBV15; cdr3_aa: CATSRDLSGTGVGGYTF; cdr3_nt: TGTGCCACCAGCAGAGATCTTTCCGGGACAGGGGTGGGTGGCTACACCTTC
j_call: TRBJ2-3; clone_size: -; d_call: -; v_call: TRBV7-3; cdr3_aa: CASSKGHSTDTQYF; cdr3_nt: TGTGCCAGCAGCAAAGGGCATAGCACAGATACGCAGTATTTT
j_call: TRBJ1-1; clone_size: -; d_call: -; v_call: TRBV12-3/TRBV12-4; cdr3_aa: CASSSLVRDTEAFF; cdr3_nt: TGTGCCAGTTCCTCCCTTGTCAGAGACACTGAAGCTTTCTTT
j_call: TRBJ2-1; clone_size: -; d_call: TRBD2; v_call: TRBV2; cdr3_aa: CASSGTSGNNEQFF; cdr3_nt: TGTGCCAGCAGCGGGACTAGCGGGAACAATGAGCAGTTCTTC
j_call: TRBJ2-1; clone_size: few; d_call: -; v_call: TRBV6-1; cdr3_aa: CASSAVGTYDEQFF; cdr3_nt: TGTGCCAGCAGCGCTGTGGGGACCTACGATGAGCAGTTCTTC
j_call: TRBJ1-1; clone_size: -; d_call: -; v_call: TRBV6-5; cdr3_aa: CASSYSRRPDTEAFF; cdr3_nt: TGTGCCAGCAGTTACTCCCGACGGCCCGACACTGAAGCTTTCTTT
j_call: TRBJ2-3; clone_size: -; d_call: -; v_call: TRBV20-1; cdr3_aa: CSAARDTATDTQYF; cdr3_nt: TGCAGTGCTGCCCGGGACACCGCCACAGATACGCAGTATTTT
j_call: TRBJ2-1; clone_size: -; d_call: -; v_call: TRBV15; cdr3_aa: CATSRGRGWPNEQFF; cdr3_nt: TGTGCCACCAGCAGAGGGAGGGGATGGCCCAATGAGCAGTTCTTC
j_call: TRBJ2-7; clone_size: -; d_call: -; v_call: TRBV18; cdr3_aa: CASSPLVGDPYEQYF; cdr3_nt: TGTGCCAGCTCACCGCTGGTGGGGGACCCCTACGAGCAGTACTTC
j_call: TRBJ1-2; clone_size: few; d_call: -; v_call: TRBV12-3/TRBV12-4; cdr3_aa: CASSSGVGYGYTF; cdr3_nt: TGTGCCAGCAGTTCGGGGGTCGGCTATGGCTACACCTTC
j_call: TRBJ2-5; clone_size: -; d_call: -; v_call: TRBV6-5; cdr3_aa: CASSSGPLETQYF; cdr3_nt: TGTGCCAGCAGTTCGGGCCCCCTAGAGACCCAGTACTTC
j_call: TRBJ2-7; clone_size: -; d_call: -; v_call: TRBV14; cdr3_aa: CASSQDPSGYEQYF; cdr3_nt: TGTGCCAGCAGCCAAGATCCCAGCGGATACGAGCAGTACTTC
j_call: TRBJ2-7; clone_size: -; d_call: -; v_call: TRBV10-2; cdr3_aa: CASNQGIGEQYF; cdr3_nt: TGCGCCAGCAATCAGGGGATCGGCGAGCAGTACTTC
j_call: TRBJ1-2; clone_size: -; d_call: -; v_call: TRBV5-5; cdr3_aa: CASSFKLWDYGYTF; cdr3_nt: TGTGCCAGCAGCTTCAAACTCTGGGACTATGGCTACACCTTC
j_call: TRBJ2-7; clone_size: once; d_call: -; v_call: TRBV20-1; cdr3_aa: CSAMGLSTDEQYF; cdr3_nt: TGCAGTGCTATGGGGTTAAGTACGGACGAGCAGTACTTC
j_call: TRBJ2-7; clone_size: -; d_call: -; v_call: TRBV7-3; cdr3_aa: CASSQGRAGAFEQYF; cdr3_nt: TGTGCCAGCAGCCAGGGGAGGGCGGGGGCCTTCGAGCAGTACTTC
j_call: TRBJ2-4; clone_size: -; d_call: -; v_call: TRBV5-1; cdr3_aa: CASSPSTGLAKNIQYF; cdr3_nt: TGCGCCAGCAGCCCAAGCACGGGATTAGCCAAAAACATTCAGTACTTC
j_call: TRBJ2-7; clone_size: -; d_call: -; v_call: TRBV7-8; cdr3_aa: CASSSIQGTYEQYF; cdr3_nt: TGTGCCAGCAGCTCTATTCAGGGTACCTACGAGCAGTACTTC
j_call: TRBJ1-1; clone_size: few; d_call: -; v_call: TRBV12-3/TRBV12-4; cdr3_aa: CASRQNGLYAEAFF; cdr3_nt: TGTGCCAGTAGACAGAACGGGCTCTACGCTGAAGCTTTCTTT
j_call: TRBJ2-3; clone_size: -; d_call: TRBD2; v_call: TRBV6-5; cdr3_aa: CASSSQREMGTDTQYF; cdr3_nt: TGTGCCAGCAGTTCCCAGCGGGAGATGGGCACAGATACGCAGTATTTT
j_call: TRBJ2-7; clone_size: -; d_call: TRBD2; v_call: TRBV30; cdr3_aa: CAWSKGLAVEQYF; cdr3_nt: TGTGCCTGGAGTAAGGGACTAGCGGTCGAGCAGTACTTC
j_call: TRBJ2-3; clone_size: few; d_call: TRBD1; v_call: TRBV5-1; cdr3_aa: CASSWMTGGDGGQYF; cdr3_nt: TGCGCCAGCAGCTGGATGACAGGGGGGGACGGAGGGCAGTATTTT
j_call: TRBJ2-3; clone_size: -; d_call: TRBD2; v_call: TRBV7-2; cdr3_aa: CASSLGLAGVGADTQYF; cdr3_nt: TGTGCCAGCAGCCTGGGACTAGCGGGAGTAGGTGCAGATACGCAGTATTTT